This TCR beta chain was identified during a study of T cell responses to AZD1222 COVID-19 vaccine (dated by TCRdb to about 2021). A note on the overall study: TCR sequencing was performed for about 250 trial participants, of whom about 200 were given two doses of AZD1222 and around 25 were given two doses of MenACWY control vaccine. Trial participants were enrolled by age into 18-55, 56-69 and 70-plus year subgroups, with approximately 150, 28 and 58 TCR-sequenced participants respectively.

As for this clone: This clone's antigen is unknown. Base qualities were left out, and no much larger clone turns up one base away.

Taken with the paper, the label for time point translates to: about 28 days (+/-7) after the second vaccine dose. What the treatment or condition label conveys for this sample: meningococcal conjugate vaccine given as trial control. Vaccinee samples came from UK trials COV001 and COV002, including a single-blind randomized controlled phase 2/3 trial of AZD1222 (ChAdOx1 nCoV-19) in healthy adults. Trial participant PBMC samples were collected at day 0 and day 28 after the second dose for TCRbeta chain sequencing. The junction shows trimming of 5 bases on V and 7 bases on J, and the gene matches do not reach 7 bases of it. Taken from cysteine to phenylalanine, the CDR3 has 14 residues. The only DNA kept is the CDR3, 42 bases in frame from the first base. Sequences MNHEY (CDR1) and SVGAGI (CDR2) are obtained from the germline V gene. General conclusions and limits of the study: Participants were mostly white British, with more females than males. The authors suggested clonal diversity may have been underestimated. Conclusions about previously exposed vaccinees were limited because only six AZD1222 recipients were SARS-CoV-2 seropositive at baseline. Epitopes outside the regions mutated in the B.1.351 and B.1.1.7 variants were reportedly recognized by nearly half of the unique spike-specific TCRs. The 56-69-year group was small, and its depth increase did not reach significance, likely because of low power. Vaccine-associated CD4 TCRs spanned the whole spike protein, with dominant responses in regions 160-218 and 743-854. After two AZD1222 doses, spike-specific TCR breadth and depth were significantly higher than at day 0 and than in MenACWY recipients. Because no day 14 peak-response samples were available, repertoires were characterized only after the peak T cell response.

The CDR3 regions of human TCRbeta chains were analyzed by immunosequencing. Processing in the source paper ran as follows. TCRs in the repertoires were matched against a reference library of SARS-CoV-2-specific TCRs that had been generated with the MIRA antigen-specificity platform. Breadth was defined as the fraction of unique TCRs that were SARS-CoV-2-associated, and depth was defined as the fraction of total T cells that were SARS-CoV-2-associated. Using the MIRA data, each spike-specific TCR was assigned both to the spike region to which the TCR was reactive and to a CD4 or CD8 class. Log10-transformed breadth and depth values were compared by one-way ANOVA with Sidak's multiple comparisons tests. In TCRdb, the immuneACCESS table is reduced to in-frame sequences with V and J assigned. These tables do not hold every clone; where another copy was compared, an unresolved V gene accounts for under half, and the others remain unexplained. The V and J calls and clone size are taken from that table; D and trimming were inferred from the DNA. This sample comprises approximately 180,000 clones, more than 80% of them detected only once. Together, the top ten hold less than 4.5% of the sample.

The TCR originated in an adult who received the MenACWY meningococcal vaccine as a control. The chain is encoded by TRBV6-5 joined to TRBJ1-4, with 7 junctional bases fitting TRBD1. This specimen consisted of peripheral blood, obtained 28 days after the second dose of the MenACWY control vaccine. The DNA sequence is TGTGCCAGCAGTCCATCAGGGGGAACTGAAAAACTGTTTTTT. This translates into CASSPSGGTEKLFF.